This T cell receptor beta chain was sequenced for a study of molecular identifiers for immune sequencing clone quantification. General observations from the study: Over 98% of effector molecules, yet under 1% of naive-cell molecules, were held by clones above 20 RNA copies. One million naive cells reportedly did not prevent detection of spiked Jurkat TCR RNA from one cell.

In its sample, this clonotype was seen a few times. Its antigen remains unknown. A CD8+CD4-CCR7+CD45RA+ gate was used to sort naive CD8 T cells. Per the germline V gene, CDR1 is MNHEY and CDR2 is SMNVEV (reference sequence). The CDR3 is made up of 15 amino acids. V was cut by 4 bases and J by 1 base, with 14 bases left in between. As previously described, bulk TCR libraries were made using listed TCR primers. TCRdb reprocessed the PCR reads with MiXCR, giving one entry per CDR3 protein. This sample yields 60,000 to 80,000 distinct CDR3 sequences, of which 18% are seen a single time; around 1.5% belongs to the top ten.

The receptor's source is a human donor in good health. Some libraries in this study had Jurkat cell RNA spiked in. What was sequenced was naive CD8+ T cells from blood, with Jurkat cell RNA spiked in. Subset denoted: FACS-sorted CD8+CD4-CCR7+CD45RA+ naive T cells. This rearrangement joins TRBV27 to TRBJ2-7, with D perhaps TRBD1 (8 bases). DNA for the CDR3: TGTGCCAGCAGTTACAGGGGGGGATTTTCCTACGAGCAGTACTTC. Encoded protein: CASSYRGGFSYEQYF.